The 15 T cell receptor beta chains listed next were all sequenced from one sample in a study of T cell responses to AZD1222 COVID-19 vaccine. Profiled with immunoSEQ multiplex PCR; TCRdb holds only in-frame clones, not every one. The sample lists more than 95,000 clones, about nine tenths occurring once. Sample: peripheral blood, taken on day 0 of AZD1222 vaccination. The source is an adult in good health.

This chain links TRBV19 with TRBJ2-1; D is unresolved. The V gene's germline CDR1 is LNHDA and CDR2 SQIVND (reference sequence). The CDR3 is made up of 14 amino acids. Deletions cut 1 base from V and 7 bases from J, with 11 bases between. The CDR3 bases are TGTGCCAGTAGTATAGGCCCCCAGTTAAATGAGCAGTTCTTC. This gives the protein CASSIGPQLNEQFF.

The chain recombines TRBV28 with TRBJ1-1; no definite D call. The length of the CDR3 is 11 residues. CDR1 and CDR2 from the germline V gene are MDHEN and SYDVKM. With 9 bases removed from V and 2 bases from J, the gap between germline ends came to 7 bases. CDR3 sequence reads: CASLGNTEAFF. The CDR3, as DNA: TGTGCCAGTTTAGGAAACACTGAAGCTTTCTTT.

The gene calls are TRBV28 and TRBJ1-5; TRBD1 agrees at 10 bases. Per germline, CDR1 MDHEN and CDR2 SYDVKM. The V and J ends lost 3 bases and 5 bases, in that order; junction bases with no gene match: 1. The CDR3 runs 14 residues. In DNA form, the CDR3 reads TGTGCCAGCAGTTTCGGGACAGGGGATCAGCCCCAGCATTTT. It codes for CASSFGTGDQPQHF.

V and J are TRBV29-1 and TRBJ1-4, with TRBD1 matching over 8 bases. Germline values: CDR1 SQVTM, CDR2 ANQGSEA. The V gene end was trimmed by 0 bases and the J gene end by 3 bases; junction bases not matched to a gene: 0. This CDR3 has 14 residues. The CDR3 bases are TGCAGCGTTGAAGAGGGACAGGCTAATGAAAAACTGTTTTTT. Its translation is CSVEEGQANEKLFF.

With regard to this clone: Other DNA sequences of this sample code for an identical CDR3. CDR3 sequence (DNA): TGTGCCAGCAGTTCACAGGGTGGAAACACCATATATTTT. As protein: CASSSQGGNTIYF. V is TRBV28 and J is TRBJ1-3; TRBD1 might be the D (6 bases). The germline CDR1 and CDR2 sequences are MDHEN and SYDVKM. The CDR3 extends over 13 amino acids. V shed 4 bases and J shed 3 bases, with 7 bases lying between them.

The CDR3 nucleotides read TGTGCCAGCAGCGTAGAGGTCAGTTCTAACTATGGCTACACCTTC. Translation gives CASSVEVSSNYGYTF. The chain employs TRBV9 and TRBJ1-2; unclear D gene. Germline assignment: CDR1 SGDLS and CDR2 YYNGEE. Trimming stripped 0 bases from V and 0 bases from J, with 9 bases between. The CDR3 consists of 15 residues.

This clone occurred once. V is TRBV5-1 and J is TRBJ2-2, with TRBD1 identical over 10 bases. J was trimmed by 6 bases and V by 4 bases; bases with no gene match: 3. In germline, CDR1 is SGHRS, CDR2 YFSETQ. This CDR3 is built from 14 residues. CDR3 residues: CASSRQGAAGELFF. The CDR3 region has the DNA TGCGCCAGCAGCAGACAGGGGGCGGCCGGGGAGCTGTTTTTT. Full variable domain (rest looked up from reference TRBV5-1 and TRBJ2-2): KAGVTQTPRYLIKTRGQQVTLSCSPISGHRSVSWYQQTPGQGLQFLFEYFSETQRNKGNFPGRFSGRQFSNSRSEMNVSTLELGDSALYLCASSRQGAAGELFFGEGSRLTVL.

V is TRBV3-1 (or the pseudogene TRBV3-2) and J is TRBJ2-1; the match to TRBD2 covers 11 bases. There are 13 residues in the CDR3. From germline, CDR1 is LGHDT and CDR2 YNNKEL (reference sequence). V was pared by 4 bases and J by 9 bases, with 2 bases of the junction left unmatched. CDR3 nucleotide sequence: TGTGCCAGCAGCCGACTAGCGGGAAGTGAGCAGTTCTTC. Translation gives CASSRLAGSEQFF.

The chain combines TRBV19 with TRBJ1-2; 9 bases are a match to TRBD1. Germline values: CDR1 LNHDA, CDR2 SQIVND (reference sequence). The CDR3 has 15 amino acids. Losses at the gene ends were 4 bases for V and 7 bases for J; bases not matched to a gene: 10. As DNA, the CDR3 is TGTGCCAGTAGTACCGAGGGACAGGGAACAAGTGGCTACACCTTC. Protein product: CASSTEGQGTSGYTF.

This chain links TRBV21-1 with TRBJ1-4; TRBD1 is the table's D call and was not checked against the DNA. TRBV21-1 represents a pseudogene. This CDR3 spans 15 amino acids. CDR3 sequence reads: CASSKPGQCNEKLFF. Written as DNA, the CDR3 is TGTGCCAGCAGCAAACCGGGACAGTGTAATGAAAAACTGTTTTTT.

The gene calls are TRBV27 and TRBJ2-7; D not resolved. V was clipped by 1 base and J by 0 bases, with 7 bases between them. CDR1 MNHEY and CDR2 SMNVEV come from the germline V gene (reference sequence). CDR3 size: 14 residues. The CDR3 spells CASSLYQASYEQYF. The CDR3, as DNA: TGTGCCAGCAGTTTATATCAGGCCTCCTACGAGCAGTACTTC.

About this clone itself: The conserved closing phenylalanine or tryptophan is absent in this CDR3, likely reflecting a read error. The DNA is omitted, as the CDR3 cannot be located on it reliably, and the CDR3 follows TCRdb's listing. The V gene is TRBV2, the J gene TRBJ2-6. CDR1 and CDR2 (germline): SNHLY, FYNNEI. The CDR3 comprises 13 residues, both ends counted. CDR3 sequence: CASRSGTREEFDM.

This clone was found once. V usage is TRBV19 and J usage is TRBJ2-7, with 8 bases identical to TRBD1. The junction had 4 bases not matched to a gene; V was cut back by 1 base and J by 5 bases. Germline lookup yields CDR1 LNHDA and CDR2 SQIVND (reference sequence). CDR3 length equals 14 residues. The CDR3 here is CASSIGTGFNEQYF. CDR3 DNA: TGTGCCAGTAGTATAGGGACAGGGTTCAACGAGCAGTACTTC.

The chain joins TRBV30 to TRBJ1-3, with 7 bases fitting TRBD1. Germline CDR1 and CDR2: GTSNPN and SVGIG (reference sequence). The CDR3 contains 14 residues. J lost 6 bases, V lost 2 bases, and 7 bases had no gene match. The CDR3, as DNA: TGTGCCTGGAGTCCAGGGGGTGGAATAAACACCATATATTTT. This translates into CAWSPGGGINTIYF.

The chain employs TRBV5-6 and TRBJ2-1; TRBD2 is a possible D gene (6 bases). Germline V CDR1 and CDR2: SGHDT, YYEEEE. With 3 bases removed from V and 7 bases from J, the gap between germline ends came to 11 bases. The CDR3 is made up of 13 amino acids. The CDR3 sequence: CASSSIRGNEQFF. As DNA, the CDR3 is TGTGCCAGCAGCTCAATCCGGGGGAATGAGCAGTTCTTC.